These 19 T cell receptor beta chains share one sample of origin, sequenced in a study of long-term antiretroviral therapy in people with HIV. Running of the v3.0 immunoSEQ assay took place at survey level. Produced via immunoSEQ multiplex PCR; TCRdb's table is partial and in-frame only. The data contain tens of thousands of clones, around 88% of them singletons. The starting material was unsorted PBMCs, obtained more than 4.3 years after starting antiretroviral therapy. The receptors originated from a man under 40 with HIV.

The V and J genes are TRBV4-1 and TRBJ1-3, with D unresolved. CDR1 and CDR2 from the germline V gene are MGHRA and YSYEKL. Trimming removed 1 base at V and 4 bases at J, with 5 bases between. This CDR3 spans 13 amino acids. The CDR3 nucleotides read TGCGCCAGCAGCCAAGTAGGGGGAAACACCATATATTTT. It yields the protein CASSQVGGNTIYF.

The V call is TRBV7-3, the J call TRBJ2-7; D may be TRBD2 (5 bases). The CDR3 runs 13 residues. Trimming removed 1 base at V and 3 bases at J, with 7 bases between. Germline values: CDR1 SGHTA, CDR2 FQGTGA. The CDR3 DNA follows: TGTGCCAGCAGCTTAAGGAGCGGCTACGAGCAGTACTTC. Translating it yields CASSLRSGYEQYF.

This CDR3 is CASSRDRGQQTPLHF. The DNA of the CDR3 is TGTGCCAGCAGCCGGGATCGGGGCCAGCAAACACCCCTCCACTTT. This chain uses TRBV6-5 with TRBJ1-6, with TRBD1 as a possible D gene (5 bases). This CDR3 has 15 amino acids. Between the trimmed V and J ends, which lost 6 bases and 11 bases, there was a span of 20 bases. Germline-derived CDR1 and CDR2 are MNHEY and SVGAGI.

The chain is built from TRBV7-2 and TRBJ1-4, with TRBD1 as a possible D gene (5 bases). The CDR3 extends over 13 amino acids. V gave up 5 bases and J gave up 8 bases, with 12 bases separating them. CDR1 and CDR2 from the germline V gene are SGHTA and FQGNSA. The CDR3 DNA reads TGTGCCAGCAGCCCTCGACGGACAGAAAAACTGTTTTTT. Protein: CASSPRRTEKLFF.

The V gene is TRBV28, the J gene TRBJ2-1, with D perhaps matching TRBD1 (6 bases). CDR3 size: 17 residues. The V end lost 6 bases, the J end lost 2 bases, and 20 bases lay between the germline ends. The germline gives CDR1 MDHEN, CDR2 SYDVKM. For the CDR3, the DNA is TGTGCCAGCAGCCGAATCCGAGGGGGTCTCACCTACAATGAGCAGTTCTTC. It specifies CASSRIRGGLTYNEQFF.

The CDR3 nucleotides are TGTGCCAGCAGGCCGGGTGCGCGGGAGGACACTGAAGCTTTCTTT. As protein: CASRPGAREDTEAFF. V is TRBV5-4 and J is TRBJ1-1, with no clear D. V was pared by 5 bases and J by 3 bases, with 17 bases between. Germline V gene sequence: CDR1 SGHNT, CDR2 YYREEE (reference sequence). The CDR3 length is 15 residues.

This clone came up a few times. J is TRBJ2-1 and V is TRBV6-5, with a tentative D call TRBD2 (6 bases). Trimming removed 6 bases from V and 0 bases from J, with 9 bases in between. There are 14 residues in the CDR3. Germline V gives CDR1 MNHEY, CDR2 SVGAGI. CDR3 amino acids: CASSRDSSYNEQFF. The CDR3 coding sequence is TGTGCCAGCAGCCGGGACTCCTCCTACAATGAGCAGTTCTTC.

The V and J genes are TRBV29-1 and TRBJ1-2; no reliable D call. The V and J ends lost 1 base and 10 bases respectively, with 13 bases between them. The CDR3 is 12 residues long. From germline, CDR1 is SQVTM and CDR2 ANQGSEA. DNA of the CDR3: TGCAGCGTTGAAGCCGGACCCGAGGCCTACACCTTC. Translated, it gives CSVEAGPEAYTF.

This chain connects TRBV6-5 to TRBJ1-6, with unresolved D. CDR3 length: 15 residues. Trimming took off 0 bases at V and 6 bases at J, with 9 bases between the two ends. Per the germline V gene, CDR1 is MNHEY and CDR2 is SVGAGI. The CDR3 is CASSYSKMANSPLHF. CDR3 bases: TGTGCCAGCAGTTACTCGAAGATGGCTAATTCACCCCTCCACTTT.

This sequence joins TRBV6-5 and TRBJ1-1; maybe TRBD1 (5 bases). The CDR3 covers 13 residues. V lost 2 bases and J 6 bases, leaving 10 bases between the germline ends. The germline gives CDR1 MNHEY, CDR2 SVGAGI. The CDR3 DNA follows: TGTGCCAGCAGTTACGAACAGGAGGCTGAAGCTTTCTTT. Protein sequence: CASSYEQEAEAFF.

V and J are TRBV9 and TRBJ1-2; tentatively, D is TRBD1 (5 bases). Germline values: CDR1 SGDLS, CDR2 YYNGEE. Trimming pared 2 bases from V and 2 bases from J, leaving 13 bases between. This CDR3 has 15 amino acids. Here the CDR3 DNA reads TGTGCCAGCAGCGTCACCGGGACGGGGAACTATGGCTACACCTTC. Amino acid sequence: CASSVTGTGNYGYTF.

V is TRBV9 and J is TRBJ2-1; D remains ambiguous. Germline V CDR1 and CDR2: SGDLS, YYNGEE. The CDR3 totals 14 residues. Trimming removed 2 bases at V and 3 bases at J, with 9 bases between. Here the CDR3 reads CASSVNSNYNEQFF. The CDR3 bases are TGTGCCAGCAGCGTTAACAGCAACTACAATGAGCAGTTCTTC.

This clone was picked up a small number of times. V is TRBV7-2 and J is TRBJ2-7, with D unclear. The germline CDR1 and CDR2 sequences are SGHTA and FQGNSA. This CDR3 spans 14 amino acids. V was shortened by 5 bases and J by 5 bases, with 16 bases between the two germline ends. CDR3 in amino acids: CASSPRRATDEQYF. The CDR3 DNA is TGTGCCAGCAGCCCCCGTAGGGCCACGGACGAGCAGTACTTC.

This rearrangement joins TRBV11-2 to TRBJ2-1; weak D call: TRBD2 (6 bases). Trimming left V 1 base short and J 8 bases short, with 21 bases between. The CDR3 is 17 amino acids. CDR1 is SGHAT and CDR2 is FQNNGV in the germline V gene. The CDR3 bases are TGTGCCAGCAGCTTAGGGATCGGCGGGGTCGGGATTGATGAGCAGTTCTTC. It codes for CASSLGIGGVGIDEQFF.

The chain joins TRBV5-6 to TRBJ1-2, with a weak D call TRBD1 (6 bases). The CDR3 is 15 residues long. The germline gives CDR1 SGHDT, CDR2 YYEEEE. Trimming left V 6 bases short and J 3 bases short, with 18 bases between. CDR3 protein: CASTYLRGGHYGYTF. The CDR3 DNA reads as TGTGCCAGCACCTATCTGAGGGGGGGACACTATGGCTACACCTTC.

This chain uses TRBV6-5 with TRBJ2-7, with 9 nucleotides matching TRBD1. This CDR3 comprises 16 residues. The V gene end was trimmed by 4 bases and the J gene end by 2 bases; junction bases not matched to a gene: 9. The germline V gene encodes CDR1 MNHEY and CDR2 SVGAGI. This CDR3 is CASSSINRGLTYEQYF. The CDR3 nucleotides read TGTGCCAGCAGTTCCATCAACAGGGGGCTGACCTACGAGCAGTACTTC.

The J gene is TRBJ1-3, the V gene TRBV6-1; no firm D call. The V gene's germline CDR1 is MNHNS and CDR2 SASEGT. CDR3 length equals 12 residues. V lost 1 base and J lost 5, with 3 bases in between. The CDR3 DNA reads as TGTGCCAGCAGTGAAGGTCGAAACACCATATATTTT. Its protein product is CASSEGRNTIYF.

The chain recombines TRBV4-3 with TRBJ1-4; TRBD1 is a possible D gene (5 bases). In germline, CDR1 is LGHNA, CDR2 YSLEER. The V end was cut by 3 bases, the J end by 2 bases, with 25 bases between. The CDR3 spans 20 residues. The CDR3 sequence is CASSQALPGLTSSTNEKLFF. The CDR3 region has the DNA TGCGCCAGCAGCCAGGCCTTACCGGGACTTACTTCTAGCACTAATGAAAAACTGTTTTTT.

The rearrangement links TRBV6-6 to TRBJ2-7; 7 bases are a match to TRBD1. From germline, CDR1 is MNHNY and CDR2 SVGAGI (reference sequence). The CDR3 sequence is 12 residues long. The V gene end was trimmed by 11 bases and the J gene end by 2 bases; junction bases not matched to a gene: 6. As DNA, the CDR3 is TGTGCCGTCCTACAGGGGCCCTACGAGCAGTACTTC. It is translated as CAVLQGPYEQYF.